A selection of T cell receptor beta chains follows, all from one sample in a study of PD-1 blockade in classical Hodgkin lymphoma. The method was immunoSEQ multiplex PCR; TCRdb's version includes in-frame clones alone and lacks a portion of them. This sample has roughly 50,000 clones, with 90% found just once. The material was peripheral blood mononuclear cells (PBMCs), obtained before the fourth cycle of nivolumab. Receptors were obtained from a human donor with classical Hodgkin lymphoma. Both conserved end residues are part of each CDR3. Fields, in order: D gene, V gene, CDR3 protein. D genes are given only for firm matches.

d_call: .
v_call: TRBV28
cdr3_aa: CASTRGGGVGEQYF

d_call: TRBD2
v_call: TRBV5-4
cdr3_aa: CASSLGVGSGRTSETQYF

d_call: .
v_call: TRBV14
cdr3_aa: CASSQNMNTEAFF

d_call: TRBD2
v_call: TRBV5-8
cdr3_aa: CASEPGRLAGSTDTQYF

d_call: .
v_call: TRBV25-1
cdr3_aa: CASTPKGVGTEAFF

d_call: .
v_call: TRBV7-9
cdr3_aa: CASSRSSYEQYF

d_call: TRBD2
v_call: TRBV2
cdr3_aa: CASGRLGLAGAGTQYF

d_call: .
v_call: TRBV28
cdr3_aa: CASGTGLQFF

d_call: TRBD1
v_call: TRBV6-1
cdr3_aa: CASRERDRENYGYTF

d_call: .
v_call: TRBV9
cdr3_aa: CASSLLGEGEKLFF

d_call: .
v_call: TRBV5-1
cdr3_aa: CASSPGGPYEQYF

d_call: TRBD2
v_call: TRBV10-1
cdr3_aa: CASSENPLDGLAGRLREQYF

d_call: .
v_call: TRBV14
cdr3_aa: CASSEQPLGETQYF

d_call: .
v_call: TRBV4-1
cdr3_aa: CASSQWRVSYEQYF

d_call: TRBD1
v_call: TRBV27
cdr3_aa: CASSFGTGGLDVNSPLHF

d_call: .
v_call: TRBV5-1
cdr3_aa: CASSLDETQYF

d_call: .
v_call: TRBV9
cdr3_aa: CASSLLARRTTDTQYF

d_call: .
v_call: TRBV6-5
cdr3_aa: CASSPAGSAYQPQHF

d_call: TRBD1
v_call: TRBV6-5
cdr3_aa: CASSYGTAKTHYEQYF

d_call: .
v_call: TRBV5-5
cdr3_aa: CASSLWGESYQETQYF

d_call: TRBD1
v_call: TRBV9
cdr3_aa: CASSGGGGGNQPQHF

d_call: TRBD1
v_call: TRBV9
cdr3_aa: CASSFRDSRGEQFF

d_call: TRBD2
v_call: TRBV9
cdr3_aa: CASSVGPGTSGITGELFF

d_call: .
v_call: TRBV15
cdr3_aa: CATSPQWRPGQFNQPQHF

d_call: .
v_call: TRBV14
cdr3_aa: CASSQVKGRFYNEQFF

d_call: .
v_call: TRBV11-3
cdr3_aa: CASSSSESSYNEQFF

d_call: TRBD2
v_call: TRBV27
cdr3_aa: CASSQGLAPSYEQYF

d_call: .
v_call: TRBV4-1
cdr3_aa: CASSQLANLDSYEQYF